There are a few counts of the clone carrying this T cell receptor (beta chain). What it binds is unknown. 13 Jbeta primers and 60 Vbeta primers were used for the PCR. Only in-frame clones appear in the TCRdb table, and some are missing; sequencing was by immunoSEQ multiplex PCR. The sample lists some 190,000 clones; around 77% were seen once. The sample originates from a study of cytomegalovirus exposure and HLA in healthy donors. Regarding the study as a whole: A prior analysis recorded that most TCR beta V segments were productive about 90% or about 30% of the time. Overall, approximately 180 TCR beta chains were annotated as cytomegalovirus-associated. There were some public TCRs occurring in many donors, but most TCR sequences were rare. Reportedly, fewer N-insertions than the approximately 680-donor mean appeared in an Asian-associated ancestry cluster in a later analysis.

Per germline, CDR1 SGHTA and CDR2 FQGNSA. V trimming: 3 bases; J trimming: 2 bases; junction bases outside the gene matches: 3. This CDR3 spans 15 amino acids. Material: PBMCs. This chain links TRBV7-2 with TRBJ1-2; 10 bases are a match to TRBD1. The receptor's source is a woman aged 18-29 years in good health and CMV-seronegative. CDR3 sequence: CASSFPGQGNYGYTF. The CDR3 bases are TGTGCCAGCAGCTTTCCGGGACAGGGGAACTATGGCTACACCTTC.